The 3 T cell receptor beta chains listed next were all sequenced from one sample in a study of T cells in Graves' hyperthyroidism and ophthalmopathy. TCR beta CDR3 regions were amplified from RNA transcripts. A set of HTBI primers served as the primers for a first-round RT-PCR of the TCR CDR3. TCRdb recomputed calls from the multiplex PCR reads with MiXCR, one row per CDR3 protein. This table holds fewer than 700,000 distinct CDR3 sequences, about 16% found once. The sample taken for sequencing was blood. Receptor source: a woman younger than 45 with Graves' hyperthyroidism.

This clonotype was counted only a few times. This sequence joins TRBV15 and TRBJ2-4; D might be TRBD2 (5 bases). Germline-derived CDR1 and CDR2 are LNHNV and YYDKDF (reference sequence). V shed 0 bases and J shed 0 bases, with 15 bases lying between them. CDR3 size: 18 residues. The CDR3 is CATSRDAEDFIAKNIQYF. CDR3 nucleotide sequence: TGTGCCACCAGCAGAGATGCGGAGGATTTCATAGCCAAAAACATTCAGTACTTC.

This clonotype was seen at least ten times. The rearrangement joins TRBV3-1 to TRBJ2-1, with 14 bases that match TRBD2. The CDR3 spans 16 residues. After removal of 8 bases from V and 1 base from J, the junction contained 4 bases not matched to a gene. Germline CDR1 reads LGHDT; CDR2 reads YNNKEL (reference sequence). The CDR3 region is CASLGTSGSSYNEQFF. Here the CDR3 DNA reads TGTGCCAGCCTCGGGACTAGCGGGAGTTCCTACAATGAGCAGTTCTTC.

There are many counts of this clonotype. V usage is TRBV7-2 and J usage is TRBJ2-1; D is unresolved. Germline V lookup: CDR1 SGHTA, CDR2 FQGNSA. Trimming stripped 1 base from V and 15 bases from J, with 10 bases between. The CDR3 extends over 11 amino acids. CDR3 coding DNA: TGTGCCAGCAGCTTAGGGCGGTGGGTGTTCTTC. Amino acids: CASSLGRWVFF.